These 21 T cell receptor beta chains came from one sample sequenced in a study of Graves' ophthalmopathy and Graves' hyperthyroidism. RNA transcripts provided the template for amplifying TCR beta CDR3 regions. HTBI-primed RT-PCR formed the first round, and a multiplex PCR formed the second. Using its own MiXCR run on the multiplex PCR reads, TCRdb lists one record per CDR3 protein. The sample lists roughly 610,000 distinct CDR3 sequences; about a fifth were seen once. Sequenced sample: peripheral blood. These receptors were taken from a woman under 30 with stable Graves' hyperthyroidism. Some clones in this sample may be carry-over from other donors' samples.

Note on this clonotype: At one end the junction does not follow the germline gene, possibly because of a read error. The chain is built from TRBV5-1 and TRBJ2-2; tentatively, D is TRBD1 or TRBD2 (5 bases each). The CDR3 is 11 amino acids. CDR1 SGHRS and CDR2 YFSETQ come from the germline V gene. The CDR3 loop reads CASKRGGQLFF. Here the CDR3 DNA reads TGCGCCAGCAAAAGGGGCGGGCAGCTGTTTTTT.

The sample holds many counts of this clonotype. In DNA, the CDR3 is TGTGCCACCAGTGATGTTGGGGGGCGGGAGACCCAGTACTTC. Residues: CATSDVGGRETQYF. The V call is TRBV24-1, the J call TRBJ2-5; TRBD1 or TRBD2 may be the D gene (6 bases each). Germline V gene sequence: CDR1 KGHDR, CDR2 SFDVKD. V was trimmed by 3 bases and J by 5 bases, leaving 12 bases between them. This CDR3 is 14 amino acids long.

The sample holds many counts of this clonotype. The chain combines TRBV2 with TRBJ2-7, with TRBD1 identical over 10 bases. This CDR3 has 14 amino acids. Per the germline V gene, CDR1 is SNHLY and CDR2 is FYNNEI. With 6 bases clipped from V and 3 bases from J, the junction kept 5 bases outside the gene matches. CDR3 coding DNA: TGTGCCAGCAGGGACGACAGGGGGCTCTACGAGCAGTACTTC. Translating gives CASRDDRGLYEQYF.

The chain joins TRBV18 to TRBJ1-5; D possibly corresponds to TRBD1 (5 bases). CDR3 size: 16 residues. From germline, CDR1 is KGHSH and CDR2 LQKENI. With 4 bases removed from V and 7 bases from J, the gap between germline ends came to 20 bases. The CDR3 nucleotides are TGTGCCAGCTCACAGGGAGAGGTGCTCGGGGCCCAGCCCCAGCATTTT. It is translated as CASSQGEVLGAQPQHF.

The CDR3 nucleotides read TGTGCCAGCAGTTCAGGGGGACTAGCGGAAGAGACCCAGTACTTC. Its translation is CASSSGGLAEETQYF. The genes are TRBV28 and TRBJ2-5; 11 bases align to TRBD2. V was clipped by 4 bases and J by 3 bases; unmatched bases: 4. Germline V gene data show CDR1 as MDHEN and CDR2 as SYDVKM. The CDR3 covers 15 residues.

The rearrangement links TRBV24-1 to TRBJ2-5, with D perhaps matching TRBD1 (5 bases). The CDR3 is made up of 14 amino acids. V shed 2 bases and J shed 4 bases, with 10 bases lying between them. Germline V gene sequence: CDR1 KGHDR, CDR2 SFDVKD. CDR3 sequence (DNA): TGTGCCACCAGTGATTCAGGCAGGGTAGAGACCCAGTACTTC. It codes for CATSDSGRVETQYF.

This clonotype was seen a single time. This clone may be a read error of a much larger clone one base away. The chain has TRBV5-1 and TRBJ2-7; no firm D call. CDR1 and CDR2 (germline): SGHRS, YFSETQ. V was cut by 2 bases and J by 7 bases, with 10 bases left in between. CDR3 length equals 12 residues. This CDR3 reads CASSFDQVEQYF. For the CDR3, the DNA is TGCGCCAGCAGCTTCGACCAGGTTGAGCAGTACTTC.

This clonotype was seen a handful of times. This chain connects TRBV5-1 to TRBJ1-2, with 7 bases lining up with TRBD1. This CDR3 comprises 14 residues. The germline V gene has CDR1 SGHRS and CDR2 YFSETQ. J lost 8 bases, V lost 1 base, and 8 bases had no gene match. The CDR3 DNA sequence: TGCGCCAGCAGCTTGCTAACAGGGGAGGGAGGCTACACCTTC. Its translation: CASSLLTGEGGYTF.

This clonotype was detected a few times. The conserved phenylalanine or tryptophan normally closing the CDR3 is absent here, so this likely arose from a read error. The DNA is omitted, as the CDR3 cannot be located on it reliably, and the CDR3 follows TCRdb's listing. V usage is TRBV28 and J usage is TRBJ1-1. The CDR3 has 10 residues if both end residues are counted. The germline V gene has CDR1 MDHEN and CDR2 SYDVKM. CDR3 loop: CASSFRTPFL.

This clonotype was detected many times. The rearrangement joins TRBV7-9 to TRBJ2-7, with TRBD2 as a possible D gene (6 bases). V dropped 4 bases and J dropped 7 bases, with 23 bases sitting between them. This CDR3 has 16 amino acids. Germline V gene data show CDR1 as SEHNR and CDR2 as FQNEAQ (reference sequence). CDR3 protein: CASSSVYSGDPAEQYF. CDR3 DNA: TGTGCCAGCAGCTCTGTGTATAGCGGAGATCCTGCGGAGCAGTACTTC.

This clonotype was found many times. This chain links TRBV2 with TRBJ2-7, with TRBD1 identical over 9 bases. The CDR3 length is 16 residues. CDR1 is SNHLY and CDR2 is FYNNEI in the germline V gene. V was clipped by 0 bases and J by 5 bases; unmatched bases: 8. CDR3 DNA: TGTGCCAGCAGTGAAGCGCTGGGGACAGGGATCCACGAGCAGTACTTC. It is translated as CASSEALGTGIHEQYF.

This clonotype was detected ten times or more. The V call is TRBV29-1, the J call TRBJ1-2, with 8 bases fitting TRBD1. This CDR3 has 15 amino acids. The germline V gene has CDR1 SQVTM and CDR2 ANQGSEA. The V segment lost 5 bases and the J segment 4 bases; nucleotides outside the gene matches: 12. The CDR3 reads CSVLDTGGTFYGYTF. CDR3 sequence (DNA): TGCAGCGTTCTAGATACAGGGGGAACTTTCTATGGCTACACCTTC.

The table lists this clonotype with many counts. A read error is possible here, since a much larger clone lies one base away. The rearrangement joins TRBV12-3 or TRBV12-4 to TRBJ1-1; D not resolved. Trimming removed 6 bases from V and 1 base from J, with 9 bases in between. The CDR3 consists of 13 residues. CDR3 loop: CASSLQRNTEAFF. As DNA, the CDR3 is TGTGCCAGCAGCTTACAGAGGAACACTGAAGCTTTCTTT.

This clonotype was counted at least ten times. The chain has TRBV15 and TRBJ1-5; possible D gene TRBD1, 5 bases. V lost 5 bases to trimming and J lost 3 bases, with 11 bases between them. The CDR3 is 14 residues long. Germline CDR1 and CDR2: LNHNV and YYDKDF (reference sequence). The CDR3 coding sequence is TGTGCCACCAGCCAGGGCACATACAATCAGCCCCAGCATTTT. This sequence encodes CATSQGTYNQPQHF.

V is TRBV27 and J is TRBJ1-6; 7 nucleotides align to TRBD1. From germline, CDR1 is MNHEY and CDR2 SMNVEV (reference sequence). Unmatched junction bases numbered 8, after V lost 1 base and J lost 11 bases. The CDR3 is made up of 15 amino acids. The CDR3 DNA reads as TGTGCCAGCAGTTTATGGGGGACAGCAGGCCCACCCCTCCACTTT. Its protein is CASSLWGTAGPPLHF.

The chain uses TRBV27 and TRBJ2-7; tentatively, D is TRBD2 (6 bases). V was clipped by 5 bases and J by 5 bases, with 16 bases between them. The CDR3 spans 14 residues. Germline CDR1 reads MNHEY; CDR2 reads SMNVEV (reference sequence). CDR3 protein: CASSNPGGYDEQYF. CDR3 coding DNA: TGTGCCAGCAGTAACCCCGGGGGTTACGACGAGCAGTACTTC.

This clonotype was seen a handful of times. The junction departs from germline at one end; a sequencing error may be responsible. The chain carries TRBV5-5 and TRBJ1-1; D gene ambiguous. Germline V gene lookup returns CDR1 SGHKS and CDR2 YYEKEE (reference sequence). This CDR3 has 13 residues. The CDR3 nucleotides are TGTGCCAGCAGCTTGGATATGAACACTGAAGCTTGCTTT. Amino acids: CASSLDMNTEACF.

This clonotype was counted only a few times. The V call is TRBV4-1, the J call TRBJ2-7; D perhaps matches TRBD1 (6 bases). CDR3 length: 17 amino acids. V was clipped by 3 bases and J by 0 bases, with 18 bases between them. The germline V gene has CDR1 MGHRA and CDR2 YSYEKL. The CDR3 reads CASSHSNRDILSYEQYF. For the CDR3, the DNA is TGCGCCAGCAGCCATTCTAACCGGGACATACTCTCCTACGAGCAGTACTTC.

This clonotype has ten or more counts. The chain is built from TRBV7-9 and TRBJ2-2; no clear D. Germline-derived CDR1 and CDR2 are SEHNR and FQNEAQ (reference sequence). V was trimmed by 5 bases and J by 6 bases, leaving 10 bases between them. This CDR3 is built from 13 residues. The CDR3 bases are TGTGCCAGCAGCCCGCCTCTGCCCGGGGAGCTGTTTTTT. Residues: CASSPPLPGELFF.

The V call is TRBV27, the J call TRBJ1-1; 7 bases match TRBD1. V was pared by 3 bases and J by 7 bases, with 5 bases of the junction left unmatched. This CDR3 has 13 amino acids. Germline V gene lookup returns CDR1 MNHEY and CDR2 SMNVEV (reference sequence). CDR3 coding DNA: TGTGCCAGCAGTTTGGCTGGGACAGTTGAAGCTTTCTTT. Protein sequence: CASSLAGTVEAFF.

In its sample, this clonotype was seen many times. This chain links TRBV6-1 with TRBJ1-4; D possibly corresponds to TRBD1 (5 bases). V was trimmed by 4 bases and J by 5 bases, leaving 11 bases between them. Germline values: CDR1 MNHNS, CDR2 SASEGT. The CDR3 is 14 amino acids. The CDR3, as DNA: TGTGCCAGCAGTGGGGGGGGAGGAAATGAAAAACTGTTTTTT. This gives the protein CASSGGGGNEKLFF.